The 20 T cell receptor beta chains listed next were all sequenced from one sample in a study of T cells in Graves' hyperthyroidism and ophthalmopathy. It was RNA transcripts that yielded the amplified TCR beta CDR3 regions. With the HTBI primer set, the TCR CDR3 went through a first round of RT-PCR. TCRdb independently ran MiXCR on the multiplex PCR reads; one entry per CDR3 protein. The sample holds about 700,000 distinct CDR3 sequences, 14% seen once. Material: blood. Receptor source: a woman younger than 35 with Graves' hyperthyroidism.

This clonotype was seen at least ten times. The chain is built from TRBV7-8 and TRBJ1-1; D is unclear. Looked up from germline, CDR1 is SGHVS and CDR2 is FQNEAQ. V lost 1 base and J lost 1, with 13 bases in between. The CDR3 consists of 16 residues. CDR3 bases: TGTGCCAGCAGCTTAGACCCAGGATGGGCGAACACTGAAGCTTTCTTT. The encoded protein is CASSLDPGWANTEAFF.

CDR3 bases: TGCAGTGCTAGCCGGACAGGGACAGCCTCTGCTAACTATGGCTACACCTTC. The encoded protein is CSASRTGTASANYGYTF. The chain couples TRBV20-1 to TRBJ1-2, with 8 bases aligning to TRBD1. The germline V gene has CDR1 DFQATT and CDR2 SNEGSKA (reference sequence). V was clipped by 3 bases and J by 0 bases; unmatched bases: 12. The CDR3 length is 17 residues.

To note about this clonotype: This may come from a read error, since a much larger clone is one base off. This rearrangement joins TRBV29-1 to TRBJ2-1; D is perhaps TRBD1 (6 bases). Looked up from germline, CDR1 is SQVTM and CDR2 is ANQGSEA. With 3 bases removed from V and 0 bases from J, the gap between germline ends came to 15 bases. There are 16 residues in the CDR3. The CDR3 loop reads CSVDGQTSYSYNEQFF. As DNA, the CDR3 is TGCAGCGTTGATGGACAGACCAGTTACTCCTACAATGAGCAGTTCTTC.

A few counts support this clonotype. CDR3 bases: TGCGCCAGCAGCCATACACCGAGAGGGCGAACCGGGGAGCTGTTTTTT. This codes for CASSHTPRGRTGELFF. The V and J genes are TRBV4-1 and TRBJ2-2, with D tentatively TRBD2 (5 bases). Between the trimmed V and J ends, which lost 3 bases and 5 bases, there was a span of 16 bases. CDR1 and CDR2 (germline): MGHRA, YSYEKL. This CDR3 has 16 residues.

This clonotype was observed at least ten times. The chain joins TRBV20-1 to TRBJ2-7; D may be TRBD1 (6 bases). V dropped 3 bases and J dropped 6 bases, with 12 bases sitting between them. Germline V gene sequence: CDR1 DFQATT, CDR2 SNEGSKA (reference sequence). The CDR3 is made up of 12 amino acids. The CDR3 reads CSARRQVGEQYF. CDR3 DNA: TGCAGTGCTAGGAGACAGGTCGGCGAGCAGTACTTC.

The sample holds many counts of this clonotype. The CDR3 is CASSRRKRAPPTDTQYF. The CDR3, as DNA: TGTGCCAGCAGTAGGCGGAAGCGGGCCCCCCCCACAGATACGCAGTATTTT. This chain joins TRBV2 and TRBJ2-3; perhaps TRBD2 as D (6 bases). Trimming removed 5 bases from V and 2 bases from J, with 20 bases in between. The length of the CDR3 is 17 residues. Germline V gene data show CDR1 as SNHLY and CDR2 as FYNNEI.

This clonotype was found a few times. The chain employs TRBV30 and TRBJ2-7; 7 bases match TRBD2. Germline-derived CDR1 and CDR2 are GTSNPN and SVGIG (reference sequence). The CDR3 spans 16 residues. Losses at the gene ends were 0 bases for V and 5 bases for J; bases not matched to a gene: 13. CDR3 bases: TGTGCCTGGAGTGTCGGATGGCGGGAGATCCCCGACGAGCAGTACTTC. This codes for CAWSVGWREIPDEQYF.

This clonotype was counted at least ten times. The chain couples TRBV11-3 to TRBJ1-1; weak D call: TRBD1 (6 bases). The CDR3 covers 14 residues. Germline values: CDR1 SGHNT, CDR2 YENEEA. The V and J ends lost 7 bases and 5 bases respectively, with 17 bases between them. CDR3 nucleotides: TGTGCCAGCACCAAAATGGGGGGCTTGACTGAAGCTTTCTTT. Translating it yields CASTKMGGLTEAFF.

This clonotype was found many times. The rearrangement joins TRBV4-1 to TRBJ1-1, with no clear D. CDR1 MGHRA and CDR2 YSYEKL come from the germline V gene. The V and J ends lost 1 base and 6 bases respectively, with 12 bases between them. This CDR3 spans 14 amino acids. The CDR3 bases are TGCGCCAGCAGCCAAGGGCGGGGTTTCGCTGAAGCTTTCTTT. It is translated as CASSQGRGFAEAFF.

This clonotype was recorded many times. The chain recombines TRBV20-1 with TRBJ1-5, with 9 nucleotides matching TRBD1. V trimming: 3 bases; J trimming: 6 bases; junction bases outside the gene matches: 6. Germline lookup yields CDR1 DFQATT and CDR2 SNEGSKA (reference sequence). This CDR3 spans 14 amino acids. The CDR3 DNA sequence: TGCAGTGCTAGCATAGGGACAGGGAGTCAGCCCCAGCATTTT. Amino acid sequence: CSASIGTGSQPQHF.

This clonotype came up many times. The chain is built from TRBV7-8 and TRBJ2-3; tentatively, D is TRBD2 (6 bases). Trimming took 5 bases from V and 5 from J, leaving 20 bases between them. Germline CDR1 and CDR2: SGHVS and FQNEAQ. The CDR3 is 16 amino acids. CDR3 sequence (DNA): TGTGCCAGCAGCGCGGGACCTGGAAGGAGTGTAGATACGCAGTATTTT. Its protein product is CASSAGPGRSVDTQYF.

This clonotype was counted only a few times. This clone may be a read error of a much larger clone one base away. The rearrangement uses TRBV27 and TRBJ2-3, with D perhaps being TRBD1 or TRBD2 (6 bases each). V lost 6 bases and J lost 1, with 17 bases in between. This CDR3 is built from 16 residues. Germline CDR1 MNHEY, CDR2 SMNVEV (reference sequence). CDR3 sequence reads: CASRKGGTLGTDTQYF. CDR3 sequence (DNA): TGTGCCAGCAGGAAAGGGGGGACTCTTGGCACAGATACGCAGTATTTT.

J is TRBJ2-1 and V is TRBV7-8, with 7 bases that match TRBD2. The CDR3 is made up of 15 amino acids. Germline loops: CDR1 SGHVS, CDR2 FQNEAQ. V shed 0 bases and J 6 bases; nucleotides not matched to a gene: 5. In DNA, the CDR3 is TGTGCCAGCAGCTTAGCGGGAGGGAACCCCAATGAGCAGTTCTTC. The encoded protein is CASSLAGGNPNEQFF.

This clonotype has more than one count but fewer than ten. A read error may produce the germline difference seen at one junction end. The chain is built from TRBV6-1 and TRBJ1-2; D not resolved. In germline, CDR1 is MNHNS, CDR2 SASEGT. The CDR3 runs to 14 residues. Written as DNA, the CDR3 is TGTGCCAGCAGGACCGGCGGATTAGACTATGACTACACCTTC. Encoded protein: CASRTGGLDYDYTF.

This clonotype has a count of ten or more. J is TRBJ2-1 and V is TRBV2; D gene uncertain. Germline V gene sequence: CDR1 SNHLY, CDR2 FYNNEI. V gave up 7 bases and J gave up 4 bases, with 5 bases separating them. There are 11 residues in the CDR3. As DNA, the CDR3 is TGTGCCAGCACGAGTTACAATGAGCAGTTCTTC. Its translation is CASTSYNEQFF.

This clonotype turned up a few times. The chain carries TRBV3-1 and TRBJ1-2; unclear D gene. V was pared by 1 base and J by 8 bases, with 14 bases between. Germline assignment: CDR1 LGHDT and CDR2 YNNKEL (reference sequence). There are 14 residues in the CDR3. This chain's CDR3 is CASSQGWQRMGYTF. The CDR3 DNA reads TGTGCCAGCAGCCAAGGCTGGCAACGAATGGGCTACACCTTC.

This clonotype appeared a few times. The rearrangement joins TRBV30 to TRBJ2-1; 8 nucleotides agree with TRBD2. The CDR3 consists of 14 residues. J gave up 3 bases and V 5 bases, and 6 bases lay outside the gene matches. CDR1 GTSNPN and CDR2 SVGIG come from the germline V gene (reference sequence). CDR3 region: CAWCAGGLYNEQFF. The CDR3 region has the DNA TGTGCCTGGTGTGCGGGAGGACTCTACAATGAGCAGTTCTTC. The full variable domain, in which reference TRBV30 and TRBJ2-1 provide the parts outside the CDR3, is SQTIHQWPATLVQPVGSPLSLECTVEGTSNPNLYWYRQAAGRGLQLLFYSVGIGQISSEVPQNLSASRPQDRQFILSSKKLLLSDSGFYLCAWCAGGLYNEQFFGPGTRLTVL.

This chain joins TRBV18 and TRBJ2-5, with TRBD2 as a possible D gene (6 bases). V was cut by 5 bases and J by 5 bases, with 24 bases left in between. This CDR3 spans 17 amino acids. Germline CDR1 is KGHSH and CDR2 is LQKENI. The CDR3 loop reads CASSAYRMEGRGETQYF. CDR3 bases: TGTGCCAGCTCAGCTTACCGAATGGAGGGCCGTGGGGAGACCCAGTACTTC.

The chain uses TRBV20-1 and TRBJ2-7; tentatively, D is TRBD2 (6 bases). Per the germline V gene, CDR1 is DFQATT and CDR2 is SNEGSKA (reference sequence). Trimming cost V 7 bases and J 2 bases, with 15 bases left between them. This CDR3 is 13 amino acids long. The CDR3 region has the DNA TGCAGTGGTCAGGCGGGACGTACCTACGAGCAGTACTTC. The encoded protein is CSGQAGRTYEQYF.

Notes on this clonotype: It may be a read error: a sequence one base away is much more abundant. The chain has TRBV20-1 and TRBJ2-7, with D possibly being TRBD1 (6 bases). The germline gives CDR1 DFQATT, CDR2 SNEGSKA (reference sequence). The CDR3 has 13 amino acids. The V gene lost 6 bases and the J gene lost 3 bases, with 15 bases spanning the gap. In DNA form, the CDR3 reads TGCAGTGCAGATCGACAGGAACACTACGAGCAGTACTTC. Translated: CSADRQEHYEQYF.